A selection of T cell receptor beta chains follows, all from one sample in a study of shared clonotypes between healthy human individuals. Using immunoSEQ multiplex PCR, the repertoire was profiled, and TCRdb retains in-frame clones only, with some absent. The sample holds under 600,000 clones, 60% to 80% seen once. Sequenced sample: PBMCs. The receptors originated from a woman aged 35 to 49 in good health. Some clones in this sample may be carry-over from other donors' samples. Each CDR3 is given with its conserved first and last residue. The D gene is left open where the match is weak. Clone sizes are given selectively: once, few, many, or a class where the clone is expanded.

d_gene,v_gene,abundance,j_gene,CDR3nt,CDR3aa
.,TRBV5-1,.,TRBJ2-5,TGCGCCAGCATGAGGGGTTCGCCGGGAGTAGAGACCCAGTACTTC,CASMRGSPGVETQYF
.,TRBV19,.,TRBJ1-5,TGTGCCAGTAGTGCAAGTACAGGCAATCAGCCCCAGCATTTT,CASSASTGNQPQHF
.,TRBV7-3,.,TRBJ2-2,TGTGCCAGCAGCACAACAGGGCCGGGGACCGGGGAGCTGTTTTTT,CASSTTGPGTGELFF
TRBD1,TRBV27,many,TRBJ2-2,TGTGCCAGCAACCTGAGGGGGCCTCGAACCGGGGAGCTGTTTTTT,CASNLRGPRTGELFF
TRBD1,TRBV6-4,.,TRBJ2-2,TGTGCCAGCAGCGCCGACAGGGGCGCCACCGGGGAGCTGTTTTTT,CASSADRGATGELFF
.,TRBV30,.,TRBJ1-3,TGTGCCTGGAGTGCCGGACACACCTCTGGAAACACCATATATTTT,CAWSAGHTSGNTIYF
.,TRBV7-2,.,TRBJ2-3,TGTGCCAGCAGCCGCAGGAGGGGGACAGATACGCAGTATTTT,CASSRRRGTDTQYF
TRBD2,TRBV28,.,TRBJ2-6,TGTGCCAGCAGTTTATCCTCGGGAGGAAACTCTGGGGCCAACGTCCTGACTTTC,CASSLSSGGNSGANVLTF
.,TRBV30,.,TRBJ1-5,TGTGCCTGGAGTGGGGCCTTCAATCAGCCCCAGCATTTT,CAWSGAFNQPQHF
.,TRBV4-1,many,TRBJ1-3,TGCGCCAGCAGCCAAGATCGACAGCCCAGACCCTCTGGAAACACCATATATTTT,CASSQDRQPRPSGNTIYF
.,TRBV19,.,TRBJ2-5,TGTGCCAGTAGTATGACTAGTAGGGAGACCCAGTACTTC,CASSMTSRETQYF
.,TRBV7-3,.,TRBJ2-2,TGTGCCAGCAGCTTAAAGGGCGGGGTGAACACCGGGGAGCTGTTTTTT,CASSLKGGVNTGELFF
.,TRBV4-1,.,TRBJ1-4,TGCGCCAGCAGCCAGAGCAGGGTAACGTCGACTAATGAAAAACTGTTTTTT,CASSQSRVTSTNEKLFF
.,TRBV7-3,.,TRBJ1-1,TGTGCCAGCAGCTTGGAACGAGGGGGGGACACTGAAGCTTTCTTT,CASSLERGGDTEAFF
TRBD1,TRBV10-3,.,TRBJ2-7,TGTGCCTCTCGGGGGGACAGGGGTGGGTACGAGCAGTACTTC,CASRGDRGGYEQYF
TRBD1,TRBV2,.,TRBJ2-7,TGTGCCAGCAGTGAAGGGCGACAGGGGGGTTTTGTCTTGGACGAGCAGTACTTC,CASSEGRQGGFVLDEQYF
.,TRBV7-2,.,TRBJ2-3,TGTGCCAGCAGCTTCACCAGTGGCACAGATACGCAGTATTTT,CASSFTSGTDTQYF
.,TRBV5-4,.,TRBJ2-2,TGTGCCAGCAGCCATAGCGCGAACACCGGGGAGCTGTTTTTT,CASSHSANTGELFF
.,TRBV27,.,TRBJ1-2,TGTGCCAGCAGTTTCCGAGGGGGAGGGGATGGCTACACCTTC,CASSFRGGGDGYTF
.,TRBV7-3,.,TRBJ2-3,TGTGCCAGCAGCCAAATGCACAGCACAGATACGCAGTATTTT,CASSQMHSTDTQYF
.,TRBV2,.,TRBJ2-1,TGTGCCAGCAGCCAGGAGGGAGGCGACAATGAGCAGTTCTTC,CASSQEGGDNEQFF
.,TRBV9,.,TRBJ1-3,TGTGCCAGCAGCCCTAATTGGGACCAAGGGAACACCATATATTTT,CASSPNWDQGNTIYF